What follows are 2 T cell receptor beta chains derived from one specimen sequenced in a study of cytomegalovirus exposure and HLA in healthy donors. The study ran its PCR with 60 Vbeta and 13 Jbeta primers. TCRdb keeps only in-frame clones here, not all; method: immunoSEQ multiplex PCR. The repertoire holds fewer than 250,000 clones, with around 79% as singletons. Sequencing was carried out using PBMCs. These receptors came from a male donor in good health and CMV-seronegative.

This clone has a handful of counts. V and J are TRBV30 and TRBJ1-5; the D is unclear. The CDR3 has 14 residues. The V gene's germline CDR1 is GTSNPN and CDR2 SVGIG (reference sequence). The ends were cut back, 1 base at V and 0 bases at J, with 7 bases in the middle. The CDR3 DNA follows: TGTGCCTGGAGTGGAGTACTTAGCAATCAGCCCCAGCATTTT. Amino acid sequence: CAWSGVLSNQPQHF.

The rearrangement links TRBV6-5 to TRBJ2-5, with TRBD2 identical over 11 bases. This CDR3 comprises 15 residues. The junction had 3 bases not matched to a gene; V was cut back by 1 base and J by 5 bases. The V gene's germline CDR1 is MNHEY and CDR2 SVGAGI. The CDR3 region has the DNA TGTGCCAGCAGTTACTTAGCGGGAGGGGGGGAGACCCAGTACTTC. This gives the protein CASSYLAGGGETQYF.